This section outlines one TCR beta chain sequence together with its context. Its target is unknown. The record originates from a study of T cell responses to AZD1222 COVID-19 vaccine. Sequenced by immunoSEQ multiplex PCR; TCRdb stores in-frame clones only, minus some. The sample holds around 95,000 clones, 80% to 90% seen once. Notes on the study in general: Spike-specific TCR breadth and depth both grew after two AZD1222 doses. Researchers report vaccine-associated CD4 TCRs spanning spike, with dominance at 160-218 and 743-854. The reported proportion of spike-specific TCRs targeting unmutated variant regions was nearly half. There were mostly white British donors and more females than males, and clonal diversity was possibly underestimated.

This TCR was sampled from an adult in good health. The starting material was peripheral blood, obtained on day 0 of AZD1222 vaccination.

The CDR3 region has the DNA TGCGCCAGCAGCTTGGAGTTTACACGGAACACTGAAGCTTTCTTT. Its protein is CASSLEFTRNTEAFF. This rearrangement joins TRBV5-1 to TRBJ1-1; no clear D gene. The CDR3 spans 15 residues. Trimming left V 0 bases short and J 1 base short, with 10 bases between. Germline CDR1 and CDR2: SGHRS and YFSETQ.